This TCR beta chain was captured in a study of blood T cell repertoires in COVID-19 (dated by TCRdb to about 2020). For context, the study as a whole: Collaborator samples came from the United States, Italy and Spain and covered acute and convalescent phases of COVID-19. Samples were obtained from the ongoing ImmuneRACE study (first 160 participants) and from 1,000 to 1,500 subjects provided by 6 global collaborators. Subjects who had been exposed to COVID-19, were actively infected with it, or had recovered from it provided the deeply sampled blood TCRbeta repertoires that made up the dataset. Where available, HLA class I and class II types were taken from metadata supplied by the sample provider and were not determined by assay-based typing. The sample metadata nearly always contained a de-identified subject ID, COVID-19 status, age in years and sex. The repertoires were released in a freely available public database meant as a resource for research on the immune response to SARS-CoV-2. The prospective study material was composed of cDNA or gDNA derived from T cells, B-cell-depleted T cells, or PBMCs. Paper-wide results and their limitations: How much clinical and demographic metadata was included differed by source and by participant, and the metadata was provided uncurated.

TCRbeta CDR3 regions were amplified from genomic DNA using the immunoSEQ Assay, a bias-controlled multiplex PCR. Per the authors' processing: Nucleated cell counts per sample were estimated from amplification of reference gene primers within the assay. Sequence reads were collapsed and filtered to measure the absolute abundance of every unique TCRbeta CDR3 rearrangement. For each sample, productive Simpson clonality was calculated as the square root of Simpson's diversity index over productive rearrangements. TCRdb re-hosts the immuneACCESS table, in-frame sequences only. Its copies lack some clones; in the studies checked, an unresolved V gene accounts for under half of them, and the cause for the rest is not known. D and trimming come from the DNA, and the V and J calls and clone size come from that table. For this sample there are 200,000 to 250,000 clones; under 85% appear just once. The leading ten clones occupy 1.3% of the sample.

One collaborating source in Seattle enrolled patients while the patients were actively infected and followed the patients over time throughout the course of disease. Each collaborating institution followed its own protocols to collect whole blood in K2EDTA tubes. For TCRbeta analysis, collaborators shipped samples as frozen whole blood, isolated PBMCs, or DNA extracted from either of those sample types. Worth noting for this clone: Its antigen is unknown. It has no much larger one-base neighbor in the sample; base qualities were not kept.

Sequenced material: peripheral blood. The receptor was derived from a woman aged 25 to 39 with COVID-19, enrolled during active disease.

The CDR3 loop reads CASSIDRISDRVAFF. The base sequence is TGTGCCAGTAGTATAGATCGAATTTCGGACAGGGTAGCTTTCTTT. This receptor chain uses TRBV19 and TRBJ1-1; 8 bases in between match TRBD1. At the junction V is shortened by 0 bases and J by 10 bases; bases outside the gene matches: 10. CDR1 LNHDA and CDR2 SQIVND are derived from the germline V gene (reference sequence). The CDR3 covers 15 residues, taking in both the cysteine and the phenylalanine. Kept here is only the CDR3 DNA, which spans 45 bases and is read in frame from base 1. With the portions outside the CDR3 filled from the reference TRBV19 and TRBJ1-1 genes, the complete variable region becomes DGGITQSPKYLFRKEGQNVTLSCEQNLNHDAMYWYRQDPGQGLRLIYYSQIVNDFQKGDIAEGYSVSREKKESFPLTVTSAQKNPTAFYLCASSIDRISDRVAFFGQGTRLTVV.